These 15 T cell receptor beta chains came from one sample sequenced in a study of molecular identifiers for immune sequencing clone quantification (dated by TCRdb to the late 2010s). The method behind the library was PCR. Sequenced on an Illumina HiSeq 4000. TCRdb ran its own pipeline on the public reads, namely fastp trimming at Q25 and MiXCR clone calling, and kept in-frame beta chains. Every entry covers one CDR3 protein and lists the most common genes and DNA from its rows. This sample lists some 650,000 distinct CDR3 sequences; 15% to 20% were detected once. In total, the top ten clones hold 0.85% to 0.9% of the sample. Sequenced: naive CD8+ T cells from blood, with Jurkat cell RNA spiked in. This sample's cell subset or site label indicates: FACS-sorted CD8+CD4-CCR7+CD45RA+ naive T cells. The source is a human donor in good health. Some libraries in this study had Jurkat cell RNA spiked in.

As to this clonotype: A much larger clonotype is one base distant, so this may be a read error. Since no conserved phenylalanine or tryptophan closes the CDR3, a read error is the likely cause. The chain is built from TRBV30 and TRBJ2-1; 8 bases are shared with TRBD1. V trimming: 4 bases; J trimming: 9 bases; junction bases outside the gene matches: 11. Per the germline V gene, CDR1 is GTSNPN and CDR2 is SVGIG (reference sequence). The CDR3 totals 14 residues. The CDR3 loop reads CAWTESAGGLEQFL. In DNA form, the CDR3 reads TGTGCCTGGACGGAATCGGCAGGGGGCCTTGAGCAGTTCTTA.

This clonotype was seen only a few times. V is TRBV19 and J is TRBJ1-2; D unclear. This CDR3 comprises 12 residues. Germline CDR1 reads LNHDA; CDR2 reads SQIVND (reference sequence). Trimming took 5 bases from V and 1 from J, leaving 5 bases between them. This CDR3 is CASSWDNYGYTF. CDR3 nucleotide sequence: TGTGCCAGTAGTTGGGATAACTATGGCTACACCTTC.

This clonotype has at least ten counts. The CDR3 loop reads CASSLSPQYEQYF. CDR3 bases: TGTGCCAGCAGTTTATCCCCCCAGTACGAGCAGTACTTC. This rearrangement joins TRBV27 to TRBJ2-7; no clear D. The V gene lost 0 bases and the J gene lost 4 bases, with 7 bases spanning the gap. CDR1 is MNHEY, CDR2 SMNVEV, per germline (reference sequence). The CDR3 is 13 residues long.

This clonotype was picked up many times. The genes are TRBV20-1 and TRBJ1-6; tentative D call: TRBD1 (5 bases). The CDR3 covers 14 residues. V lost 5 bases and J 7 bases, leaving 15 bases between the germline ends. Germline V gene sequence: CDR1 DFQATT, CDR2 SNEGSKA (reference sequence). CDR3 region: CSAGGNGENSPLHF. CDR3 nucleotide sequence: TGCAGTGCTGGGGGGAACGGAGAAAATTCACCCCTCCACTTT.

As for this clonotype: This clone may be a read error of a much larger clone one base away. The conserved phenylalanine or tryptophan normally closing the CDR3 is absent here, so this likely arose from a read error. The V gene is TRBV5-1, the J gene TRBJ2-7; 7 bases align to TRBD2. Germline CDR1 reads SGHRS; CDR2 reads YFSETQ. The CDR3 spans 14 residues. The V gene end was trimmed by 4 bases and the J gene end by 2 bases; junction bases not matched to a gene: 6. The CDR3 reads CASSLGLVAYEQYL. The CDR3 nucleotides are TGCGCCAGCAGCCTCGGACTAGTCGCCTACGAGCAGTACCTC.

This clonotype was picked up many times. The CDR3 sequence is CASSLAGPPLEQYF. The CDR3, as DNA: TGTGCCAGCAGCTTAGCGGGGCCCCCTTTGGAGCAGTACTTC. V and J are TRBV11-3 and TRBJ2-7; D tentatively reads TRBD1 or TRBD2 (5 bases each). Per the germline V gene, CDR1 is SGHNT and CDR2 is YENEEA. The V end lost 1 base, the J end lost 7 bases, and 14 bases lay between the germline ends. This CDR3 is 14 amino acids long.

J is TRBJ2-1 and V is TRBV20-1, with TRBD2 identical over 9 bases. Losses at the gene ends were 1 base for V and 6 bases for J; bases not matched to a gene: 13. The CDR3 covers 17 residues. Germline V gene data show CDR1 as DFQATT and CDR2 as SNEGSKA (reference sequence). CDR3 protein: CSARVSGRGRAPNEQFF. CDR3 DNA sequence: TGCAGTGCTAGAGTCTCCGGTCGCGGGAGGGCCCCCAATGAGCAGTTCTTC.

On this clonotype itself: A much larger clone is a single base away; this may be a read error. This CDR3 reads CASSSRLERSYNGQFF. The CDR3 DNA follows: TGTGCCAGCAGTTCCCGACTAGAACGCTCCTACAATGGGCAGTTCTTC. The V and J genes are TRBV12-3 or TRBV12-4 and TRBJ2-1; D may be TRBD2 (6 bases). The CDR3 sequence is 16 residues long.

This clonotype was detected ten times or more. The chain couples TRBV27 to TRBJ1-5; D not resolved. V was cut by 2 bases and J by 1 base, with 12 bases left in between. The CDR3 extends over 16 amino acids. CDR1 MNHEY and CDR2 SMNVEV come from the germline V gene (reference sequence). In nucleotides, the CDR3 is TGTGCCAGCAGTTTAGCGGATGGAGGGAGCAATCAGCCCCAGCATTTT. As protein: CASSLADGGSNQPQHF.

A remark on this clonotype: This could be a read error, since a much larger clone is one nucleotide away. Since no conserved phenylalanine or tryptophan closes the CDR3, a read error is the likely cause. The chain recombines TRBV6-2 or TRBV6-3 with TRBJ2-3; D may be TRBD2 (6 bases). The germline gives CDR1 MNHEY, CDR2 SVGEGT. The CDR3 sequence is 20 residues long. The V end was cut by 2 bases, the J end by 5 bases, with 29 bases between. Here the CDR3 reads CASSYIGGVVTPGVEDTQYL. The CDR3 bases are TGTGCCAGCAGTTACATTGGAGGAGTAGTAACCCCGGGAGTAGAAGATACGCAGTATCTT.

In its sample, this clonotype was seen many times. CDR3 DNA sequence: TGTGCCAGCAGTCCAGGACTAGCGTTCGACGAGCAGTACTTC. This gives the protein CASSPGLAFDEQYF. This rearrangement joins TRBV27 to TRBJ2-7; 9 nucleotides match TRBD2. V dropped 5 bases and J dropped 5; count of bases not matched to a gene: 7. This CDR3 is built from 14 residues. The V gene's germline CDR1 is MNHEY and CDR2 SMNVEV (reference sequence).

This clonotype appeared many times. The V call is TRBV20-1, the J call TRBJ1-6; D is unclear. The V end was cut by 3 bases, the J end by 8 bases, with 8 bases between. The CDR3 runs 12 residues. Germline V gene data show CDR1 as DFQATT and CDR2 as SNEGSKA (reference sequence). This CDR3 reads CSARTAYSPLHF. The CDR3 nucleotides read TGCAGTGCTAGGACCGCTTATTCACCCCTCCACTTT.

This clonotype was detected ten times or more. J is TRBJ1-6 and V is TRBV5-1, with D unresolved. The CDR3 extends over 17 amino acids. Germline V gene data show CDR1 as SGHRS and CDR2 as YFSETQ. Trimming stripped 1 base from V and 10 bases from J, with 21 bases between. The CDR3 spells CASSLSERAVGRSPLHF. The CDR3 coding sequence is TGCGCCAGCAGCTTGAGTGAACGGGCAGTGGGGAGGTCACCCCTCCACTTT.

This clonotype was counted many times. The chain employs TRBV5-1 and TRBJ2-1; D tentatively reads TRBD1 or TRBD2 (6 bases each). This CDR3 comprises 14 residues. Germline CDR1 reads SGHRS; CDR2 reads YFSETQ. The germline V and J ends were trimmed by 7 bases and 4 bases, with 15 bases remaining between them. CDR3 nucleotide sequence: TGCGCCAGCTTTCAGCAAGGGGGGTACAATGAGCAGTTCTTC. Translated: CASFQQGGYNEQFF.

This clonotype showed up just a few times. The J gene is TRBJ2-1, the V gene TRBV4-3; D ambiguous. Trimming pared 0 bases from V and 1 base from J, leaving 7 bases between. Germline V gene sequence: CDR1 LGHNA, CDR2 YSLEER. The CDR3 covers 15 residues. Here the CDR3 DNA reads TGCGCCAGCAGCCAAGATAAAACATCCTACAATGAGCAGTTCTTC. It codes for CASSQDKTSYNEQFF.